Below, 16 T cell receptor beta chains from the same sample are listed, as sequenced in a study of CD8 T cell repertoires and HIV-1 epitope variants. The method was immunoSEQ multiplex PCR; TCRdb's version includes in-frame clones alone and lacks a portion of them. The sample holds 95,000 or so clones, around 75% seen once. The sequenced sample consisted of uncultured baseline CD8+ T cells from peripheral blood mononuclear cells (PBMCs). The origin of the receptors is a male donor with HIV.

The chain has TRBV19 and TRBJ1-5; maybe TRBD1 (5 bases). Per germline, CDR1 LNHDA and CDR2 SQIVND (reference sequence). V lost 2 bases and J lost 9, with 17 bases in between. The CDR3 spans 15 residues. The CDR3 DNA reads as TGTGCCAGTAGTATACAGCGAGGGGCAGCGGGGCCCCAGCATTTT. Translating gives CASSIQRGAAGPQHF. The full variable domain, completed using reference TRBV19 and TRBJ1-5, is DGGITQSPKYLFRKEGQNVTLSCEQNLNHDAMYWYRQDPGQGLRLIYYSQIVNDFQKGDIAEGYSVSREKKESFPLTVTSAQKNPTAFYLCASSIQRGAAGPQHFGDGTRLSIL.

J is TRBJ2-4 and V is TRBV7-2; D tentatively fits TRBD1 or TRBD2 (5 bases each). CDR1 is SGHTA, CDR2 FQGNSA, per germline. With 4 bases removed from V and 0 bases from J, the gap between germline ends came to 13 bases. The CDR3 is 16 amino acids. CDR3 nucleotides: TGTGCCAGCAGCTCCTCTTGGGACCTAGCCAAAAACATTCAGTACTTC. Protein product: CASSSSWDLAKNIQYF.

J is TRBJ2-5 and V is TRBV5-4, with unresolved D. The CDR3 contains 13 residues. V was pared by 0 bases and J by 4 bases, with 7 bases between. Germline lookup yields CDR1 SGHNT and CDR2 YYREEE (reference sequence). The CDR3: CASSLGTVETQYF. The CDR3 region has the DNA TGTGCCAGCAGCTTGGGCACAGTAGAGACCCAGTACTTC.

This clone was observed once. The chain combines TRBV9 with TRBJ2-7, with D possibly TRBD1 on 6 matching bases. Germline lookup yields CDR1 SGDLS and CDR2 YYNGEE. The CDR3 covers 15 residues. Trimming pared 4 bases from V and 2 bases from J, leaving 16 bases between. CDR3 protein: CASSRDTATTYEQYF. CDR3 bases: TGTGCCAGCAGCCGGGACACCGCAACGACCTACGAGCAGTACTTC.

In DNA, the CDR3 is TGTGCCAGCAGGTATAAAACTAGCGACTCCTACGAGCAGTACTTC. This gives the protein CASRYKTSDSYEQYF. The rearrangement joins TRBV27 to TRBJ2-7, with 7 bases fitting TRBD2. V dropped 6 bases and J dropped 0; count of bases not matched to a gene: 8. The CDR3 contains 15 residues. Germline lookup yields CDR1 MNHEY and CDR2 SMNVEV (reference sequence).

This clone was observed a single time. V and J are TRBV29-1 and TRBJ2-5; perhaps TRBD2 as D (7 bases). The germline V gene encodes CDR1 SQVTM and CDR2 ANQGSEA. V lost 0 bases, J lost 4 bases, and 24 bases lay in between. The CDR3 sequence is 18 residues long. CDR3 coding DNA: TGCAGCGTTGAAGATCCTGGAGGGGGGGGTTCCCGTCCAGAGACCCAGTACTTC. Its protein is CSVEDPGGGGSRPETQYF.

The V call is TRBV5-6, the J call TRBJ2-7, with TRBD2 as a possible D gene (6 bases). Germline V gives CDR1 SGHDT, CDR2 YYEEEE. The CDR3 totals 13 residues. Trimming removed 4 bases at V and 0 bases at J, with 8 bases between. As DNA, the CDR3 is TGTGCCAGCAGCCCGGGGGACTCCTACGAGCAGTACTTC. Translating it yields CASSPGDSYEQYF. Using reference TRBV5-6 and TRBJ2-7 for the parts outside the CDR3, the full variable domain is DAGVTQSPTHLIKTRGQQVTLRCSPKSGHDTVSWYQQALGQGPQFIFQYYEEEERQRGNFPDRFSGHQFPNYSSELNVNALLLGDSALYLCASSPGDSYEQYFGPGTRLTVT.

The chain links TRBV19 to TRBJ2-2, with D perhaps matching TRBD1 or TRBD2 (5 bases each). The V and J ends lost 8 bases and 15 bases respectively, with 13 bases between them. The CDR3 has 10 residues. Germline V gene lookup returns CDR1 LNHDA and CDR2 SQIVND (reference sequence). CDR3 sequence: CASERGTVFF. CDR3 DNA sequence: TGTGCCAGTGAGAGAGGGACGGTGTTTTTT.

This clone was seen more than once but under ten times. This rearrangement joins TRBV7-2 to TRBJ2-7; the D is unclear. The V gene's germline CDR1 is SGHTA and CDR2 FQGNSA. V was cut by 1 base and J by 2 bases, with 15 bases left in between. The CDR3 is 16 residues long. In DNA, the CDR3 is TGTGCCAGCAGCTTAGGCCCCGGGCGGATACCCTACGAGCAGTACTTC. It codes for CASSLGPGRIPYEQYF.

This clone has only a few counts. One junction end does not reproduce the germline sequence, and a read error may be involved. The chain employs TRBV2 and TRBJ2-1, with 13 bases identical to TRBD2. This CDR3 region has 13 residues. Germline V lookup: CDR1 SNHLY, CDR2 FYNNEI. CDR3 DNA sequence: TGTGCCAGCGGTGAACTAGCGGGGGGGGCTGGGTTCTTC. The encoded protein is CASGELAGGAGFF.

As DNA, the CDR3 is TGTGCCACCGGCGGGGCAAACTACGAGCAGTACTTC. Protein product: CATGGANYEQYF. The chain carries TRBV7-9 and TRBJ2-7; a weak D match, TRBD2 (6 bases). Trimming shortened V by 10 bases and J by 3 bases, and 13 bases separated the two germline ends. This CDR3 is built from 12 residues. Germline V CDR1 and CDR2: SEHNR, FQNEAQ (reference sequence). The full variable domain, rest sourced from reference TRBV7-9 and TRBJ2-7, is DTGVSQNPRHKITKRGQNVTFRCDPISEHNRLYWYRQTLGQGPEFLTYFQNEAQLEKSRLLSDRFSAERPKGSFSTLEIQRTEQGDSAMYLCATGGANYEQYFGPGTRLTVT.

In this sample, this clone turned up a few times. The chain combines TRBV30 with TRBJ1-4; 10 nucleotides match TRBD1. The length of the CDR3 is 14 residues. Germline loops: CDR1 GTSNPN, CDR2 SVGIG (reference sequence). V lost 1 base and J lost 6; bases outside the gene matches: 2. The CDR3 nucleotides read TGTGCCTGGAGTGAGGGACAGGGGTATGAAAAACTGTTTTTT. Amino acid sequence: CAWSEGQGYEKLFF.

The J gene is TRBJ2-2, the V gene TRBV5-1; 8 nucleotides line up with TRBD1. CDR3 length: 15 amino acids. V lost 4 bases, J lost 5 bases, and 7 bases stayed unmatched. The germline V gene has CDR1 SGHRS and CDR2 YFSETQ. The CDR3 bases are TGCGCCAGCAGCCTCGACAGGGGTAGGACCGGGGAGCTGTTTTTT. The encoded protein is CASSLDRGRTGELFF.

The chain recombines TRBV7-2 with TRBJ2-1; D ambiguous. The V gene lost 0 bases and the J gene lost 4 bases, with 10 bases spanning the gap. CDR1 and CDR2 (germline): SGHTA, FQGNSA. The CDR3 spans 15 residues. The CDR3 region has the DNA TGTGCCAGCAGCTTAGCGCGCGGCAGGTACAATGAGCAGTTCTTC. Its protein product is CASSLARGRYNEQFF.

V usage is TRBV12-5 and J usage is TRBJ2-5; 12 nucleotides agree with TRBD2. Trimming removed 6 bases from V and 2 bases from J; junction bases left unmatched: 7. CDR3 length: 16 amino acids. The germline CDR1 and CDR2 sequences are LGHNT and FRNRAP. In DNA, the CDR3 is TGTGCTAGTGGCCGATCTAGCGGGAGGGTGCAAGAGACCCAGTACTTC. Its translation is CASGRSSGRVQETQYF.

V usage is TRBV7-7 and J usage is TRBJ2-3; tentative D call: TRBD2 (6 bases). V lost 4 bases and J lost 5, with 16 bases in between. CDR1 is SSHAT and CDR2 is FNYEAQ in the germline V gene (reference sequence). This CDR3 spans 15 amino acids. The CDR3 nucleotides read TGTGCCAGCAGCTCGGGCCTCCTGGAGGGAGATACGCAGTATTTT. As protein: CASSSGLLEGDTQYF.